These 22 T cell receptor beta chains were all obtained from the same sample, sequenced in a study of blood T cell repertoires in COVID-19. TCRdb's copy holds only in-frame clones and misses some; the assay was immunoSEQ multiplex PCR. This table holds approximately 61,000 clones, around 85% found once. Sequenced material: peripheral blood. The receptors derive from a man in his 70s with acute or convalescent COVID-19.

This clone was seen ten or more times. V and J are TRBV19 and TRBJ2-5; possible D gene TRBD2, 5 bases. The germline V gene encodes CDR1 LNHDA and CDR2 SQIVND (reference sequence). This CDR3 has 16 residues. V gave up 6 bases and J gave up 4 bases, with 21 bases separating them. CDR3 in DNA: TGTGCCAGTAGCCCCTTCGCTGGTCGGGGTCGAGAGACCCAGTACTTC. Translation gives CASSPFAGRGRETQYF. Combining the CDR3 with reference TRBV19 and TRBJ2-5 gives the whole variable domain DGGITQSPKYLFRKEGQNVTLSCEQNLNHDAMYWYRQDPGQGLRLIYYSQIVNDFQKGDIAEGYSVSREKKESFPLTVTSAQKNPTAFYLCASSPFAGRGRETQYFGPGTRLLVL.

The gene calls are TRBV6-6 and TRBJ1-2, with unresolved D. The germline gives CDR1 MNHNY, CDR2 SVGAGI (reference sequence). The CDR3 length is 11 residues. V was cut by 10 bases and J by 8 bases, with 14 bases left in between. The CDR3: CAISIERGYTF. Written as DNA, the CDR3 is TGTGCCATCTCCATTGAGAGGGGCTACACCTTC.

This clone was seen once. The rearrangement links TRBV10-1 to TRBJ1-2; TRBD1 is a possible D gene (6 bases). This CDR3 has 11 residues. Germline CDR1 WNHNN, CDR2 SYGVQD (reference sequence). V was trimmed by 10 bases and J by 9 bases, leaving 15 bases between them. The CDR3 DNA is TGCGCCATCCCGGACAGACTTAGCTACACCTTC. Its protein product is CAIPDRLSYTF.

The chain joins TRBV11-3 to TRBJ1-6; D unresolved. The germline V gene encodes CDR1 SGHNT and CDR2 YENEEA. This CDR3 spans 13 amino acids. V dropped 3 bases and J dropped 12 bases, with 12 bases sitting between them. CDR3 nucleotides: TGTGCCAGCAGCTTCCGAGTGAGAGGACCCCTCCACTTT. Its translation: CASSFRVRGPLHF.

The rearrangement links TRBV6-1 to TRBJ2-7; 8 nucleotides align to TRBD1. V shed 3 bases, J shed 4 bases, and the junction held 5 bases outside the gene matches. This CDR3 is built from 14 residues. The germline V gene has CDR1 MNHNS and CDR2 SASEGT. CDR3 bases: TGTGCCAGCAGTGATCAGGGGGCCCGGTACGAGCAGTACTTC. Protein: CASSDQGARYEQYF.

J is TRBJ1-5 and V is TRBV7-2; D is unclear. V lost 2 bases, J lost 5 bases, and 13 bases lay in between. Looked up from germline, CDR1 is SGHTA and CDR2 is FQGNSA. CDR3 size: 15 residues. The chain's CDR3 is CASSLYGSRDQPQHF. The DNA for the CDR3 is TGTGCCAGCAGCTTATACGGCAGTCGGGATCAGCCCCAGCATTTT.

This clone was detected once. The gene calls are TRBV27 and TRBJ1-1; D not resolved. Germline V gives CDR1 MNHEY, CDR2 SMNVEV (reference sequence). The CDR3 is made up of 16 amino acids. V was clipped by 2 bases and J by 1 base, with 14 bases between them. The CDR3 here is CASSLGGPLGNTEAFF. CDR3 nucleotide sequence: TGTGCCAGCAGTTTAGGCGGCCCGTTGGGGAACACTGAAGCTTTCTTT.

The chain recombines TRBV2 with TRBJ1-2; 9 bases are shared with TRBD1. CDR1 is SNHLY, CDR2 FYNNEI, per germline. The CDR3 extends over 13 amino acids. The ends lost 6 bases at V and 8 bases at J; junction bases unmatched: 7. In DNA, the CDR3 is TGTGCCAGCAGCGTAGACAGGGGGGGAGGCTACACCTTC. Translation: CASSVDRGGGYTF.

CDR3 protein: CASSFGLAPETQYF. The CDR3 DNA is TGCGCCAGCAGCTTCGGACTAGCCCCCGAGACCCAGTACTTC. This sequence joins TRBV5-1 and TRBJ2-5; 8 nucleotides match TRBD2. The CDR3 totals 14 residues. Trimming at V came to 2 bases and at J to 5 bases, leaving 5 bases not matched to a gene. CDR1 is SGHRS, CDR2 YFSETQ, per germline.

This chain joins TRBV4-1 and TRBJ2-7; a weak D match, TRBD1 (6 bases). The CDR3 extends over 16 amino acids. V was pared by 0 bases and J by 3 bases, with 15 bases between. The V gene's germline CDR1 is MGHRA and CDR2 YSYEKL. The DNA of the CDR3 is TGCGCCAGCAGCCAAGATGGGGGCCCCCTCTTCTACGAGCAGTACTTC. Protein product: CASSQDGGPLFYEQYF.

As regards this clone: Other DNA sequences in this sample translate to the same CDR3. The rearrangement joins TRBV9 to TRBJ2-7, with unresolved D. Trimming cost V 0 bases and J 1 base, with 5 bases left between them. Germline V lookup: CDR1 SGDLS, CDR2 YYNGEE. The CDR3 has 13 amino acids. CDR3 nucleotide sequence: TGTGCCAGCAGCGTAGGCCTATCCTACGAGCAGTACTTC. Translation gives CASSVGLSYEQYF.

The table lists this clone with a few counts. The gene calls are TRBV9 and TRBJ2-2; TRBD2 might be the D (6 bases). Deletions cut 1 base from V and 5 bases from J, with 9 bases between. The CDR3 has 14 amino acids. Germline CDR1 SGDLS, CDR2 YYNGEE. CDR3 amino acids: CASSVQGGTGELFF. The CDR3 DNA is TGTGCCAGCAGCGTACAGGGAGGTACCGGGGAGCTGTTTTTT.

V and J are TRBV7-2 and TRBJ2-7; 8 positions agree with TRBD2. V gave up 6 bases and J gave up 2 bases; unmatched junction bases: 9. CDR3 length: 15 amino acids. The V gene's germline CDR1 is SGHTA and CDR2 FQGNSA. The CDR3 coding sequence is TGTGCCAGCAGGGGGGAGAGCGGGGGAACCTACGAGCAGTACTTC. As protein: CASRGESGGTYEQYF.

The rearrangement links TRBV28 to TRBJ2-7; D remains ambiguous. Deletions cut 3 bases from V and 2 bases from J, with 11 bases between. This CDR3 has 14 residues. The germline V gene encodes CDR1 MDHEN and CDR2 SYDVKM. The CDR3 loop is CASSFARPTYEQYF. In DNA form, the CDR3 reads TGTGCCAGCAGTTTTGCCAGGCCCACCTACGAGCAGTACTTC.

This clone was seen only once. The chain carries TRBV12-3 or TRBV12-4 and TRBJ1-2; D possibly corresponds to TRBD1 (6 bases). Trimming left V 7 bases short and J 4 bases short, with 10 bases between. The CDR3 spans 12 residues. CDR3 region: CASTEGGYGYTF. The CDR3 DNA is TGTGCCAGCACCGAAGGGGGCTATGGCTACACCTTC.

The CDR3 region has the DNA TGTGCCAGCAGCTATCCCGGGACTAGCTACTCCTACGAGCAGTACTTC. This gives the protein CASSYPGTSYSYEQYF. This chain joins TRBV6-6 and TRBJ2-7; TRBD2 aligns across 9 bases. Losses at the gene ends were 6 bases for V and 0 bases for J; bases not matched to a gene: 9. Germline loops: CDR1 MNHNY, CDR2 SVGAGI (reference sequence). This CDR3 contains 16 residues.

This chain uses TRBV19 with TRBJ1-6; D is ambiguous. The CDR3 is 14 residues long. Trimming pared 3 bases from V and 6 bases from J, leaving 9 bases between. Germline values: CDR1 LNHDA, CDR2 SQIVND (reference sequence). The CDR3 here is CASSIRGFNSPLHF. CDR3 coding DNA: TGTGCCAGTAGTATCCGCGGGTTTAATTCACCCCTCCACTTT. Using reference TRBV19 and TRBJ1-6 for the parts outside the CDR3, the full variable domain is DGGITQSPKYLFRKEGQNVTLSCEQNLNHDAMYWYRQDPGQGLRLIYYSQIVNDFQKGDIAEGYSVSREKKESFPLTVTSAQKNPTAFYLCASSIRGFNSPLHFGNGTRLTVT.

The chain joins TRBV4-2 to TRBJ2-3; 8 positions match TRBD1. From germline, CDR1 is LGHNA and CDR2 YNFKEQ. The CDR3 runs 13 residues. The ends lost 5 bases at V and 6 bases at J; junction bases unmatched: 4. CDR3 sequence (DNA): TGTGCCAGCAGCACCTGGACAGGGGATACGCAGTATTTT. This codes for CASSTWTGDTQYF.

The J gene is TRBJ2-7, the V gene TRBV4-1, with 13 nucleotides matching TRBD2. In germline, CDR1 is MGHRA, CDR2 YSYEKL. With 3 bases clipped from V and 5 bases from J, the junction kept 4 bases outside the gene matches. The CDR3 is 15 amino acids. The CDR3 sequence is CASSHPGTSGDEQYF. The DNA of the CDR3 is TGCGCCAGCAGCCATCCCGGGACTAGCGGGGACGAGCAGTACTTC.

The V and J genes are TRBV2 and TRBJ1-4, with a possible D match to TRBD1 (5 bases). This CDR3 is 15 amino acids long. The V end was cut by 8 bases, the J end by 2 bases, with 15 bases between. The germline V gene encodes CDR1 SNHLY and CDR2 FYNNEI. The CDR3 region has the DNA TGTGCCAGCTCCCGTGATAGACAGACTAATGAAAAACTGTTTTTT. As protein: CASSRDRQTNEKLFF.

The CDR3 DNA sequence: TGTGCCAGCAGCCCTACAGACTCCTACGAGCAGTACTTC. Its translation: CASSPTDSYEQYF. This rearrangement joins TRBV5-6 to TRBJ2-7; no firm D call. Deletions cut 4 bases from V and 0 bases from J, with 8 bases between. Germline V CDR1 and CDR2: SGHDT, YYEEEE. This CDR3 has 13 amino acids.

The CDR3: CASSQGRRVRGHNSPLHF. CDR3 bases: TGCGCCAGCAGCCAGGGTCGGCGAGTAAGAGGGCATAATTCACCCCTCCACTTT. The chain has TRBV4-1 and TRBJ1-6; no clear D. The ends were cut back, 3 bases at V and 5 bases at J, with 20 bases in the middle. From germline, CDR1 is MGHRA and CDR2 YSYEKL. The CDR3 totals 18 residues.